This TCR beta chain derives from a study of regulatory T cells in long-lasting Graves disease. The CDR3 is 15 residues long. Germline V gene lookup returns CDR1 LGHDT and CDR2 YNNKEL (reference sequence). The V segment lost 1 base and the J segment 7 bases; nucleotides outside the gene matches: 9. This clonotype was seen more than once but under ten times. Its antigen remains unidentified. Time point defined: persistent/refractory GD, antithyroid drugs over 5 years with positive TRAb. Extracted RNA from PBMCs served as the source of the TCR library. Clinicians diagnosed Graves' disease using American Thyroid Association guidelines. Arm-PCR of CDR3 regions and iRepertoire HTBI primers were used to build TCR beta libraries. One entry per CDR3 protein results from TCRdb running MiXCR on the multiplex PCR reads. This sample has 400,000 or so distinct CDR3 sequences, with 20% to 30% found just once. General study results and limits: Thyroid tissue went unexamined; only peripheral blood was analyzed.

V usage is TRBV3-1 and J usage is TRBJ1-2, with 7 bases identical to TRBD1. Source: peripheral blood mononuclear cells (PBMCs), taken when the disease was refractory, from a patient treated with antithyroid drugs. This TCR was sampled from a female donor with Graves disease. The CDR3: CASSQVASTGAGYTF. In DNA, the CDR3 is TGTGCCAGCAGCCAAGTGGCGTCCACAGGGGCTGGCTACACCTTC.